Following are 24 T cell receptor beta chains from one sample sequenced in a study of T-cell memory formation after mild COVID-19. From the 5' RACE reads, TCRdb called clonotypes with MiXCR, one entry per CDR3 protein. This sample yields about 290,000 distinct CDR3 sequences, of which 18% are seen a single time; under 25% belongs to the top ten. Sequences were obtained from PBMCs or a T cell subset sorted from them (not recorded which). These receptors were taken from a man aged 18 to 29 who had mild COVID-19 (a few samples of this study predate the infection). Cell type and time point are not known.

This clonotype was observed at least ten times. This chain connects TRBV7-2 to TRBJ2-2; D uncertain. The CDR3 totals 15 residues. Trimming stripped 4 bases from V and 6 bases from J, with 15 bases between. CDR1 is SGHTA, CDR2 FQGNSA, per germline. This CDR3 is CASSSLPGTAGELFF. The CDR3, as DNA: TGTGCCAGCAGCTCTCTCCCAGGAACCGCCGGGGAGCTGTTTTTT.

The chain carries TRBV12-3 or TRBV12-4 and TRBJ2-3; 10 bases fit TRBD2. There are 20 residues in the CDR3. V lost 8 bases, J lost 0 bases, and 20 bases stayed unmatched. CDR3 loop: CASGPLGGAGGLLSTDTQYF. The CDR3 nucleotides read TGTGCCAGCGGACCTCTGGGAGGAGCGGGGGGGCTTCTTAGCACAGATACGCAGTATTTT.

This clonotype has ten or more counts. The chain uses TRBV30 and TRBJ1-2; no clear D gene. Trimming pared 4 bases from V and 4 bases from J, leaving 13 bases between. The V gene's germline CDR1 is GTSNPN and CDR2 SVGIG (reference sequence). This CDR3 spans 13 amino acids. DNA for the CDR3: TGTGCCTGGAAACGAGACCGCCCCTATGGCTACACCTTC. Its protein is CAWKRDRPYGYTF.

This clonotype was picked up a small number of times. This chain joins TRBV11-2 and TRBJ2-1, with D unclear. This CDR3 contains 12 residues. V lost 0 bases, J lost 10 bases, and 7 bases lay in between. The germline V gene has CDR1 SGHAT and CDR2 FQNNGV. The CDR3 spells CASSLDRVEQFF. The CDR3 region has the DNA TGTGCCAGCAGCTTAGACCGGGTGGAGCAGTTCTTC.

At least ten counts were recorded for this clonotype. V is TRBV5-1 and J is TRBJ2-1; tentative D call: TRBD2 (7 bases). The CDR3 sequence is 15 residues long. Germline CDR1 reads SGHRS; CDR2 reads YFSETQ. Trimming took 2 bases from V and 12 from J, leaving 21 bases between them. DNA for the CDR3: TGCGCCAGCAGCTTCGGACAGACTAGCCCTGCTAGGCAGTTCTTC. Translation gives CASSFGQTSPARQFF. The full variable domain, completed using reference TRBV5-1 and TRBJ2-1, is KAGVTQTPRYLIKTRGQQVTLSCSPISGHRSVSWYQQTPGQGLQFLFEYFSETQRNKGNFPGRFSGRQFSNSRSEMNVSTLELGDSALYLCASSFGQTSPARQFFGPGTRLTVL.

DNA for the CDR3: TGTGCCAGCAGCCCGGGACAGGGACTTGTTGGGCAAGAGACCCAGTACTTC. This encodes CASSPGQGLVGQETQYF. The chain recombines TRBV7-9 with TRBJ2-5; 9 positions agree with TRBD1. Germline CDR1 is SEHNR and CDR2 is FQNEAQ (reference sequence). The junction had 12 bases not matched to a gene; V was cut back by 5 bases and J by 2 bases. The CDR3 sequence is 17 residues long.

This clonotype came up a few times. This chain connects TRBV14 to TRBJ2-4, with D tentatively TRBD1 (5 bases). The CDR3 length is 14 residues. V lost 4 bases and J lost 8, with 15 bases in between. Germline V gives CDR1 SGHDN, CDR2 FVKESK. The chain's CDR3 is CASSLGKGKDIQYF. The CDR3 DNA is TGTGCCAGCAGCCTCGGAAAGGGGAAAGACATTCAGTACTTC.

V is TRBV2 and J is TRBJ1-4; D may be TRBD1 (5 bases). The ends were cut back, 8 bases at V and 6 bases at J, with 13 bases in the middle. This CDR3 spans 13 amino acids. Germline-derived CDR1 and CDR2 are SNHLY and FYNNEI. In DNA form, the CDR3 reads TGTGCCAGCGGTCGGGACGAGGATGAAAAACTGTTTTTT. Translating gives CASGRDEDEKLFF.

The V and J genes are TRBV10-3 and TRBJ2-3; 12 bases are a match to TRBD1. This CDR3 is built from 15 residues. The V gene's germline CDR1 is ENHRY and CDR2 SYGVKD. After removal of 6 bases from V and 5 bases from J, the junction contained 6 bases not matched to a gene. The CDR3 coding sequence is TGTGCCATCAGGAGTGGGGACAGGGGGCAAGATACGCAGTATTTT. Translated, it gives CAIRSGDRGQDTQYF.

The chain is built from TRBV7-8 and TRBJ1-6; 7 nucleotides align to TRBD1. Germline values: CDR1 SGHVS, CDR2 FQNEAQ. V lost 2 bases, J lost 8 bases, and 6 bases stayed unmatched. The CDR3 is 15 residues long. For the CDR3, the DNA is TGTGCCAGCAGCTTACGAGGGACAGCGGATTCACCCCTCCACTTT. Translated: CASSLRGTADSPLHF.

This clonotype has only a few counts. The genes are TRBV20-1 and TRBJ1-2, with 8 nucleotides matching TRBD1. With 6 bases clipped from V and 0 bases from J, the junction kept 6 bases outside the gene matches. The length of the CDR3 is 14 residues. Germline V CDR1 and CDR2: DFQATT, SNEGSKA (reference sequence). The CDR3 loop is CSAEAGGPNYGYTF. The CDR3 DNA reads TGCAGTGCGGAGGCAGGGGGCCCTAACTATGGCTACACCTTC.

This clonotype has only a few counts. The rearrangement joins TRBV7-8 to TRBJ1-5; D unclear. Between the trimmed V and J ends, which lost 2 bases and 0 bases, there was a span of 20 bases. Germline V lookup: CDR1 SGHVS, CDR2 FQNEAQ. The CDR3 has 19 residues. CDR3 in DNA: TGTGCCAGCAGCTTAAGTAGCGAGCCGTGGTCTCTTAGCAATCAGCCCCAGCATTTT. As protein: CASSLSSEPWSLSNQPQHF.

The J gene is TRBJ2-3, the V gene TRBV9; D is ambiguous. Germline lookup yields CDR1 SGDLS and CDR2 YYNGEE. With 0 bases removed from V and 6 bases from J, the gap between germline ends came to 2 bases. The CDR3 consists of 11 residues. The CDR3 sequence is CASSVEDTQYF. In DNA form, the CDR3 reads TGTGCCAGCAGCGTAGAGGATACGCAGTATTTT.

V gene TRBV4-1 combines with J gene TRBJ1-5, with D possibly being TRBD1 (6 bases). The ends were cut back, 1 base at V and 4 bases at J, with 8 bases in the middle. The CDR3 is 14 residues long. Germline loops: CDR1 MGHRA, CDR2 YSYEKL. The CDR3 DNA follows: TGCGCCAGCAGCCAAGCCCAGGGGAATCAGCCCCAGCATTTT. This sequence encodes CASSQAQGNQPQHF.

This sequence joins TRBV5-8 and TRBJ2-5, with 9 bases that match TRBD1. Germline V CDR1 and CDR2: SGHTS, YDEGEE. The CDR3 has 14 amino acids. With 2 bases clipped from V and 5 bases from J, the junction kept 4 bases outside the gene matches. The CDR3 region has the DNA TGTGCCAGCAGCTTCCTCGACAGGGGGGAGACCCAGTACTTC. This sequence encodes CASSFLDRGETQYF.

This clonotype appeared a few times. The V and J genes are TRBV12-3 or TRBV12-4 and TRBJ1-6; no reliable D call. CDR3 length: 13 residues. The V end was cut by 5 bases, the J end by 9 bases, with 11 bases between. CDR3 sequence reads: CASSGERGSPLHF. The DNA of the CDR3 is TGTGCCAGCAGTGGGGAGCGGGGTTCACCCCTCCACTTT.

This clonotype was counted only a few times. V and J are TRBV10-1 and TRBJ2-3, with D tentatively TRBD2 (6 bases). V gave up 6 bases and J gave up 4 bases, with 11 bases separating them. Germline loops: CDR1 WNHNN, CDR2 SYGVQD (reference sequence). This CDR3 contains 13 residues. CDR3 protein: CASSVTGADTQYF. The CDR3 nucleotides read TGCGCCAGCAGCGTCACGGGGGCAGATACGCAGTATTTT.

The chain joins TRBV4-3 to TRBJ2-1; unclear D gene. Germline CDR1 is LGHNA and CDR2 is YSLEER. The V end lost 1 base, the J end lost 4 bases, and 5 bases lay between the germline ends. The CDR3 has 13 amino acids. The CDR3 region has the DNA TGCGCCAGCAGCCAAGGCGTATACAATGAGCAGTTCTTC. It specifies CASSQGVYNEQFF.

In this sample, this clonotype turned up a few times. The chain couples TRBV11-1 to TRBJ2-6, with D unclear. Trimming stripped 4 bases from V and 4 bases from J, with 5 bases between. The CDR3 length is 13 residues. The germline CDR1 and CDR2 sequences are SGHAT and FQDESV (reference sequence). The CDR3 reads CASSSTGANVLTF. CDR3 in DNA: TGTGCCAGCAGCTCGACAGGGGCCAACGTCCTGACTTTC.

The chain couples TRBV7-2 to TRBJ2-3; the D gene is possibly TRBD2 (6 bases). The CDR3 is made up of 15 amino acids. V gave up 8 bases and J gave up 0 bases, with 15 bases separating them. Per the germline V gene, CDR1 is SGHTA and CDR2 is FQGNSA. CDR3 residues: CASGKLSGSTDTQYF. In DNA, the CDR3 is TGTGCCAGCGGCAAACTCAGCGGGAGCACAGATACGCAGTATTTT.

The CDR3 loop reads CSAGGGAGQDIQYF. CDR3 in DNA: TGCAGTGCTGGCGGGGGGGCGGGGCAAGACATTCAGTACTTC. The rearrangement joins TRBV20-1 to TRBJ2-4, with 9 bases aligning to TRBD2. V trimming: 5 bases; J trimming: 8 bases; junction bases outside the gene matches: 10. Germline V CDR1 and CDR2: DFQATT, SNEGSKA (reference sequence). The CDR3 is made up of 14 amino acids.

This rearrangement joins TRBV2 to TRBJ2-3, with D possibly matching TRBD1 (6 bases). CDR1 is SNHLY and CDR2 is FYNNEI in the germline V gene. V was pared by 1 base and J by 6 bases, with 11 bases between. The CDR3 is made up of 14 amino acids. The DNA for the CDR3 is TGTGCCAGCAGTGAAGTAACAGGGTCCGATACGCAGTATTTT. Its translation is CASSEVTGSDTQYF. Drawing the rest from reference TRBV2 and TRBJ2-3, the complete variable domain is EPEVTQTPSHQVTQMGQEVILRCVPISNHLYFYWYRQILGQKVEFLVSFYNNEISEKSEIFDDQFSVERPDGSNFTLKIRSTKLEDSAMYFCASSEVTGSDTQYFGPGTRLTVL.

This clonotype was seen once. This rearrangement joins TRBV7-2 to TRBJ2-4; 10 positions agree with TRBD2. Germline V gene lookup returns CDR1 SGHTA and CDR2 FQGNSA. The CDR3 loop spans 16 amino acids. V shed 1 base and J 5 bases; nucleotides not matched to a gene: 5. CDR3 residues: CASSLEIAGGQNIQYF. CDR3 sequence (DNA): TGTGCCAGCAGCTTAGAGATAGCGGGGGGCCAAAACATTCAGTACTTC. Full variable domain (rest looked up from reference TRBV7-2 and TRBJ2-4): GAGVSQSPSNKVTEKGKDVELRCDPISGHTALYWYRQSLGQGLEFLIYFQGNSAPDKSGLPSDRFSAERTGGSVSTLTIQRTQQEDSAVYLCASSLEIAGGQNIQYFGAGTRLSVL.

The V and J genes are TRBV4-3 and TRBJ2-3; the D call may be TRBD1 or TRBD2 (6 bases each). Deletions cut 0 bases from V and 4 bases from J, with 14 bases between. Germline CDR1 and CDR2: LGHNA and YSLEER. CDR3 length equals 16 residues. The CDR3 sequence is CASSQEGGLRADTQYF. The DNA for the CDR3 is TGCGCCAGCAGCCAAGAAGGGGGGCTGAGGGCAGATACGCAGTATTTT.